These T cell receptor beta chains were read from a single sample in a study of T cell responses to AZD1222 COVID-19 vaccine. Data came from immunoSEQ multiplex PCR; TCRdb stores just in-frame clones and leaves some out. Of about 130,000 clones in the sample, about 90% were seen once. Specimen: peripheral blood, collected 28 days after the second AZD1222 dose. The source is an adult who received the AZD1222 COVID-19 vaccine. Each CDR3 is given with its conserved first and last residue. The D gene is left open where the match is weak. Rows give clone size only sometimes, using once, few, many, or a class for an expanded clone.

cdr3_nt	cdr3_aa	clone_size	d_call	v_call	cdr3_length	j_call
TGTGCCAGCAGCCCCGGGCAGGAAACAGATACGCAGTATTTT	CASSPGQETDTQYF	few	NA	TRBV6-2/TRBV6-3	14	TRBJ2-3
TGTGCCAGCAGCTTAGCTTTAGGGCCAGAATACGAGCAGTACTTC	CASSLALGPEYEQYF	NA	NA	TRBV7-2	15	TRBJ2-7
TGCAGCGGCGGACCTGTCTCTGGGGCCAACGTCCTGACTTTC	CSGGPVSGANVLTF	NA	NA	TRBV29-1	14	TRBJ2-6
TGTGCCAGCAGCTTGGCCGGGACTAGCGGAAAAGAGACCCAGTACTTC	CASSLAGTSGKETQYF	NA	TRBD2	TRBV5-6	16	TRBJ2-5
TGCAGTGCTAGTGGCTGGGGGGCAGGGCAGCCCCAGCATTTT	CSASGWGAGQPQHF	NA	NA	TRBV20-1	14	TRBJ1-5
TGTGCCAGCAGCACACAGGGCACAGATACGCAGTATTTT	CASSTQGTDTQYF	NA	NA	TRBV7-3	13	TRBJ2-3
TGTGCCAGCAGTTTAATCTCAGGCAGGGGGAAGGTAACGAGGCACACTGAAGCTTTCTTT	CASSLISGRGKVTRHTEAFF	NA	TRBD1	TRBV28	20	TRBJ1-1
TGTGCCAGTACCCCAAACCCCCAGTCGACCGTTAGCAATCAGCCCCAGCATTTT	CASTPNPQSTVSNQPQHF	once	NA	TRBV19	18	TRBJ1-5
TGTGCCAGCAGTTTAAAACCCCTAGACAGGCGGAAATACAATGAGCAGTTCTTC	CASSLKPLDRRKYNEQFF	NA	NA	TRBV27	18	TRBJ2-1
TGTGCCAGTAGTAGGGTAGGGGACAGGGGACTAGCGGGGGGCAGCTCCTACAATGAGCAGTTCTTC	CASSRVGDRGLAGGSSYNEQFF	NA	TRBD2	TRBV19	22	TRBJ2-1
TGTGCCAGCAGCTTAATGGGGGGCGGAACTAATGAAAAACTGTTTTTT	CASSLMGGGTNEKLFF	NA	NA	TRBV13	16	TRBJ1-4
TGTGCCAGCTCACCGCTCGGGGGCTACACCTTC	CASSPLGGYTF	NA	NA	TRBV18	11	TRBJ1-2
TGTGCCAGCAGCCTAGGACAGGGTGGGACCCAGTACTTC	CASSLGQGGTQYF	NA	TRBD1	TRBV7-8	13	TRBJ2-5
TGCGCCAGCAGCTCACCGGGACTCTATGAGCAGTTCTTC	CASSSPGLYEQFF	NA	NA	TRBV4-1	13	TRBJ2-1